Listed here is a single T cell receptor beta chain. CDR3 length: 16 residues. Germline assignment: CDR1 SEHNR and CDR2 FQNEAQ (reference sequence). V was pared by 5 bases and J by 10 bases, with 16 bases of the junction left unmatched. Assay used: immunoSEQ multiplex PCR; TCRdb lists only in-frame clones, some missing. The data hold roughly 400,000 clones, with about nine tenths observed a single time. This sample was included in a study of blood T cell repertoires in COVID-19. This chain joins TRBV7-9 and TRBJ1-4, with 7 bases matching TRBD1. Material: PBMCs or T cells enriched from blood (not recorded which). The TCR was taken from a man between 18 and 35 years old who had recovered from COVID-19. CDR3 loop: CASSNARGTVIGKLFF. In DNA form, the CDR3 reads TGTGCCAGCAGCAACGCCCGCGGGACAGTCATCGGAAAACTGTTTTTT.